Below, one T cell receptor (beta chain) is given with its context. This specimen comes from a study of technical replicates of blood from a handful of donors. The data were produced by immunoSEQ multiplex PCR, yet TCRdb's version contains in-frame clones alone and is incomplete. The table lists fewer than 85,000 clones, just over 95% of them singletons. Germline V CDR1 and CDR2: GTSNPN, SVGIG (reference sequence). Germline trimming cut 2 bases from V and 1 base from J; bases unmatched to any gene: 6. This CDR3 has 17 residues. The TCR sequence derives from a human donor in good health. Input material: T cells isolated from PBMCs. The chain joins TRBV30 to TRBJ2-3, with 13 bases identical to TRBD2. In DNA, the CDR3 is TGTGCCTGGAGTCCTGGGACTAGCGGGACCCGCACAGATACGCAGTATTTT. Its protein product is CAWSPGTSGTRTDTQYF.